Shown below are 17 T cell receptor beta chains from a single sample sequenced in a study of control samples from healthy donors and cancer patients. Assay: immunoSEQ multiplex PCR; the TCRdb copy retains only in-frame clones and omits some. The sample lists approximately 100,000 clones; about 86% were seen once. The sample comprised blood. The receptors here all came from a man younger than 40 in good health.

This rearrangement joins TRBV12-3 or TRBV12-4 to TRBJ2-7; tentatively, D is TRBD1 (6 bases). The CDR3 has 13 residues. Trimming stripped 7 bases from V and 5 bases from J, with 15 bases between. CDR3 bases: TGTGCCAGCACTGGTGGACAGATCAACGAGCAGTACTTC. This encodes CASTGGQINEQYF.

This chain links TRBV11-3 with TRBJ2-3; 11 nucleotides match TRBD2. V lost 4 bases to trimming and J lost 1 base; unmatched junction nucleotides: 10. CDR3 length: 18 residues. The germline V gene has CDR1 SGHNT and CDR2 YENEEA. CDR3 region: CASSSREGSGGGTDTQYF. The CDR3 DNA reads TGTGCCAGCAGCTCTAGGGAGGGTAGCGGGGGGGGCACAGATACGCAGTATTTT. Combining the CDR3 with reference TRBV11-3 and TRBJ2-3 gives the whole variable domain EAGVVQSPRYKIIEKKQPVAFWCNPISGHNTLYWYLQNLGQGPELLIRYENEEAVDDSQLPKDRFSAERLKGVDSTLKIQPAELGDSAVYLCASSSREGSGGGTDTQYFGPGTRLTVL.

The chain has TRBV12-3 or TRBV12-4 and TRBJ2-5; TRBD2 matches 7 bases. Trimming removed 9 bases from V and 4 bases from J; junction bases left unmatched: 8. CDR3 size: 13 residues. CDR3 DNA sequence: TGTGCCAGTCAGACAGCGGGATTAGAGACCCAGTACTTC. Translating it yields CASQTAGLETQYF.

The chain couples TRBV3-1 (or the pseudogene TRBV3-2) to TRBJ1-2; D remains ambiguous. This CDR3 contains 15 residues. V lost 6 bases, J lost 7 bases, and 21 bases lay in between. CDR1 and CDR2 (germline): LGHDT, YNNKEL (reference sequence). In nucleotides, the CDR3 is TGTGCCAGCAGTCGGATTGGACGGACTCTATGTGGCTACACCTTC. Its protein is CASSRIGRTLCGYTF.

This chain links TRBV9 with TRBJ1-6; 7 nucleotides line up with TRBD1. The trim removed 2 bases at V and 5 bases at J, leaving 4 bases unmatched. The CDR3 loop spans 15 amino acids. The germline V gene has CDR1 SGDLS and CDR2 YYNGEE. The CDR3 sequence: CASSVATGNNSPLHF. The CDR3 DNA follows: TGTGCCAGCAGCGTTGCGACAGGGAATAATTCACCCCTCCACTTT.

This chain links TRBV28 with TRBJ2-7, with D tentatively TRBD1 or TRBD2 (6 bases each). Per the germline V gene, CDR1 is MDHEN and CDR2 is SYDVKM. The V end lost 6 bases, the J end lost 5 bases, and 14 bases lay between the germline ends. This CDR3 has 13 residues. The CDR3 here is CASRRDRGHEQYF. In DNA, the CDR3 is TGTGCCAGCAGACGGGACCGGGGGCACGAGCAGTACTTC.

This clone occurred once. V is TRBV6-6 and J is TRBJ2-7, with a possible D match to TRBD2 (5 bases). Trimming took 0 bases from V and 6 from J, leaving 9 bases between them. The CDR3 has 13 residues. CDR1 is MNHNY and CDR2 is SVGAGI in the germline V gene (reference sequence). CDR3 DNA: TGTGCCAGCAGTTACTCTTTGAGGGTCGAGCAGTACTTC. Protein sequence: CASSYSLRVEQYF.

This clone was detected once. The genes are TRBV9 and TRBJ1-4; the D is unclear. The germline gives CDR1 SGDLS, CDR2 YYNGEE. V was clipped by 0 bases and J by 3 bases, with 15 bases between them. The CDR3 is 17 residues long. CDR3 in amino acids: CASSVGSAPQPNEKLFF. In nucleotides, the CDR3 is TGTGCCAGCAGCGTAGGATCCGCCCCCCAGCCTAATGAAAAACTGTTTTTT.

This clone occurred many times. V and J are TRBV13 and TRBJ2-5, with TRBD2 as a possible D gene (5 bases). The germline V gene has CDR1 PRHDT and CDR2 FYEKMQ (reference sequence). V lost 5 bases and J lost 1, with 11 bases in between. CDR3 length equals 14 residues. The CDR3 region is CASSRGLLQETQYF. In DNA form, the CDR3 reads TGTGCCAGCAGCCGAGGACTTCTCCAAGAGACCCAGTACTTC. Filled out from reference TRBV13 and TRBJ2-5, the complete variable domain reads AAGVIQSPRHLIKEKRETATLKCYPIPRHDTVYWYQQGPGQDPQFLISFYEKMQSDKGSIPDRFSAQQFSDYHSELNMSSLELGDSALYFCASSRGLLQETQYFGPGTRLLVL.

V gene TRBV19 combines with J gene TRBJ1-1; D is ambiguous. V lost 2 bases to trimming and J lost 0 bases, with 10 bases between them. Germline-derived CDR1 and CDR2 are LNHDA and SQIVND (reference sequence). The CDR3 length is 15 residues. CDR3: CASSISRIMNTEAFF. The DNA for the CDR3 is TGTGCCAGTAGTATATCGAGAATCATGAACACTGAAGCTTTCTTT.

The V gene is TRBV5-1, the J gene TRBJ2-7, with 7 bases aligning to TRBD1. The germline V gene encodes CDR1 SGHRS and CDR2 YFSETQ. This CDR3 region has 14 residues. The V gene end was trimmed by 3 bases and the J gene end by 7 bases; junction bases not matched to a gene: 10. The DNA for the CDR3 is TGCGCCAGCAGCTCATCTGGGACAGCGTATGAGCAGTACTTC. Amino acids: CASSSSGTAYEQYF.

This chain joins TRBV14 and TRBJ2-7; D is ambiguous. Germline V gives CDR1 SGHDN, CDR2 FVKESK. Trimming stripped 0 bases from V and 10 bases from J, with 16 bases between. The CDR3 runs 14 residues. CDR3 residues: CASSQDVASRPQYF. Here the CDR3 DNA reads TGTGCCAGCAGCCAAGATGTAGCTTCCAGGCCCCAGTACTTC.

The chain recombines TRBV4-1 with TRBJ2-1; 9 positions agree with TRBD2. The germline V gene encodes CDR1 MGHRA and CDR2 YSYEKL. The CDR3 runs to 17 residues. V trimming: 0 bases; J trimming: 5 bases; junction bases outside the gene matches: 8. CDR3 DNA: TGCGCCAGCAGCCAAGAAGGGATAGCGGGAGCTGACAATGAGCAGTTCTTC. It is translated as CASSQEGIAGADNEQFF.

V is TRBV9 and J is TRBJ2-3, with TRBD2 matching over 7 bases. The CDR3 sequence is 16 residues long. V lost 3 bases to trimming and J lost 0 bases; unmatched junction nucleotides: 7. CDR1 and CDR2 (germline): SGDLS, YYNGEE. The CDR3: CASSDRDYPSTDTQYF. The CDR3 nucleotides are TGTGCCAGCAGCGACCGGGACTATCCTAGCACAGATACGCAGTATTTT.

The chain has TRBV10-2 and TRBJ2-7, with 7 nucleotides matching TRBD2. There are 14 residues in the CDR3. Germline V gene lookup returns CDR1 WSHSY and CDR2 SAAADI. V lost 7 bases and J lost 5; bases outside the gene matches: 11. The CDR3 region is CASTLPGGSHEQYF. In DNA form, the CDR3 reads TGCGCCAGCACTCTCCCGGGCGGGAGCCACGAGCAGTACTTC.

The rearrangement joins TRBV5-6 to TRBJ2-1; D may be TRBD2 (5 bases). CDR3 length: 15 residues. Germline CDR1 is SGHDT and CDR2 is YYEEEE. V shed 0 bases and J shed 5 bases, with 12 bases lying between them. The CDR3 region is CASSLGELAHNEQFF. In nucleotides, the CDR3 is TGTGCCAGCAGCTTGGGGGAGTTGGCGCACAATGAGCAGTTCTTC.

This clone was observed a handful of times. The chain carries TRBV28 and TRBJ2-3; 9 bases align to TRBD2. The junction had 11 bases not matched to a gene; V was cut back by 7 bases and J by 3 bases. This CDR3 spans 16 amino acids. Germline V gene data show CDR1 as MDHEN and CDR2 as SYDVKM. CDR3 loop: CASKFDRAGGTDTQYF. The CDR3 DNA follows: TGTGCCAGCAAATTCGATCGTGCGGGAGGGACAGATACGCAGTATTTT.